The 17 T cell receptor beta chains presented below share a single source sample, sequenced in a study of blood T cell repertoires in COVID-19 (dated by TCRdb to about 2020). The library was produced with the immunoSEQ multiplex PCR assay. Imported from immuneACCESS, the table was reduced by TCRdb to in-frame sequences with V and J called. These copies leave out some clones; in studies compared against another copy, an unresolved V gene accounts for under half, and the cause of the remainder is not known. Within this sample are more than 200,000 clones, with 82% of them counted one time only. The ten largest make up 8% to 9% of the sample. Sequencing was performed on peripheral blood. These receptors all come from an elderly woman with COVID-19, enrolled during active disease.

This clone was counted a single time. This sequence joins TRBV28 and TRBJ1-6, with 7 bases fitting TRBD1. The CDR3 loop spans 15 amino acids. Germline CDR1 is MDHEN and CDR2 is SYDVKM. Trimming at V came to 7 bases and at J to 8 bases, leaving 11 bases not matched to a gene. The CDR3 region has the DNA TGTGCCAGCAAAACTCCTCAGGGGGGTTATTCACCCCTCCACTTT. It translates to CASKTPQGGYSPLHF.

The chain joins TRBV6-5 to TRBJ1-4; no firm D call. The CDR3 spans 14 residues. Trimming took off 0 bases at V and 8 bases at J, with 10 bases between the two ends. Germline V gene sequence: CDR1 MNHEY, CDR2 SVGAGI. The CDR3 is CASSYSGGSEKLFF. CDR3 DNA: TGTGCCAGCAGTTACTCGGGAGGGAGCGAAAAACTGTTTTTT.

The chain links TRBV4-1 to TRBJ2-2, with D possibly TRBD1 on 5 matching bases. V lost 4 bases and J lost 7, with 13 bases in between. The CDR3 covers 14 residues. The germline V gene encodes CDR1 MGHRA and CDR2 YSYEKL. CDR3: CASSPGIDSGELFF. The DNA of the CDR3 is TGCGCCAGCAGCCCAGGGATCGACAGCGGGGAGCTGTTTTTT.

The rearrangement uses TRBV15 and TRBJ1-2; the D is unclear. This CDR3 comprises 12 residues. The V and J ends lost 0 bases and 8 bases respectively, with 7 bases between them. The germline V gene has CDR1 LNHNV and CDR2 YYDKDF (reference sequence). This CDR3 is CATSRDGEGYTF. CDR3 DNA sequence: TGTGCCACCAGCAGAGACGGGGAAGGCTACACCTTC.

The chain uses TRBV7-3 and TRBJ2-5; TRBD1 is a possible D gene (6 bases). Per germline, CDR1 SGHTA and CDR2 FQGTGA. V was clipped by 5 bases and J by 1 base, with 11 bases between them. CDR3 length: 14 amino acids. The CDR3 is CASSPGTTQETQYF. CDR3 in DNA: TGTGCCAGCAGCCCCGGGACAACCCAAGAGACCCAGTACTTC. The full variable domain, its missing parts supplied by reference TRBV7-3 and TRBJ2-5, is GAGVSQTPSNKVTEKGKYVELRCDPISGHTALYWYRQSLGQGPEFLIYFQGTGAADDSGLPNDRFFAVRPEGSVSTLKIQRTERGDSAVYLCASSPGTTQETQYFGPGTRLLVL.

This chain links TRBV5-4 with TRBJ1-1; 8 bases agree with TRBD1. The CDR3 is made up of 13 amino acids. The J segment lost 6 bases and the V segment lost 3 bases, leaving 4 bases of the junction unmatched. Per germline, CDR1 SGHNT and CDR2 YYREEE (reference sequence). The CDR3 DNA follows: TGTGCCAGCAGCTCGGACAGGGCCCCTGAAGCTTTCTTT. Translating it yields CASSSDRAPEAFF.

This rearrangement joins TRBV4-1 to TRBJ1-5; D is perhaps TRBD1 (6 bases). There are 15 residues in the CDR3. Trimming stripped 5 bases from V and 0 bases from J, with 11 bases between. Germline V gene sequence: CDR1 MGHRA, CDR2 YSYEKL. CDR3 bases: TGCGCCAGCAGCTCGGACAGTTATAGCAATCAGCCCCAGCATTTT. Its translation: CASSSDSYSNQPQHF.

The chain has TRBV19 and TRBJ2-7; 9 nucleotides align to TRBD2. V shed 5 bases and J 4 bases; nucleotides not matched to a gene: 6. This CDR3 is built from 14 residues. Germline CDR1 LNHDA, CDR2 SQIVND (reference sequence). Here the CDR3 reads CASSAERGVYEQYF. The CDR3 DNA is TGTGCCAGTAGTGCGGAGCGGGGGGTTTACGAGCAGTACTTC. Using reference TRBV19 and TRBJ2-7 for the parts outside the CDR3, the full variable domain is DGGITQSPKYLFRKEGQNVTLSCEQNLNHDAMYWYRQDPGQGLRLIYYSQIVNDFQKGDIAEGYSVSREKKESFPLTVTSAQKNPTAFYLCASSAERGVYEQYFGPGTRLTVT.

The CDR3 coding sequence is TGCGCCAGCAGCCACGGGACTAGCGGGAGGGCCCAATTCTTC. Translation gives CASSHGTSGRAQFF. The genes are TRBV4-1 and TRBJ2-1; 16 positions agree with TRBD2. Germline V gives CDR1 MGHRA, CDR2 YSYEKL. V lost 3 bases and J lost 16; bases outside the gene matches: 6. This CDR3 is built from 14 residues.

The chain uses TRBV7-9 and TRBJ2-4; tentative D call: TRBD2 (5 bases). Looked up from germline, CDR1 is SEHNR and CDR2 is FQNEAQ (reference sequence). The CDR3 spans 13 residues. The ends were cut back, 2 bases at V and 11 bases at J, with 13 bases in the middle. CDR3 residues: CASSLSGIKVQYF. CDR3 nucleotide sequence: TGTGCCAGCAGCTTATCGGGAATCAAGGTTCAGTACTTC.

The chain uses TRBV5-4 and TRBJ2-7, with TRBD1 identical over 11 bases. The CDR3 is made up of 15 amino acids. Germline CDR1 and CDR2: SGHNT and YYREEE (reference sequence). The J segment lost 3 bases and the V segment lost 4 bases, leaving 6 bases of the junction unmatched. The CDR3 is CASSEDRGLHYEQYF. The CDR3 bases are TGTGCCAGCAGCGAGGACAGGGGGCTCCACTACGAGCAGTACTTC.

The chain couples TRBV4-2 to TRBJ2-7; tentatively, D is TRBD2 (6 bases). Per germline, CDR1 LGHNA and CDR2 YNFKEQ. Trimming removed 5 bases at V and 2 bases at J, with 10 bases between. The CDR3 runs to 13 residues. This CDR3 is CASSLGLAYEQYF. The CDR3 DNA follows: TGTGCCAGCAGCTTGGGACTTGCCTACGAGCAGTACTTC.

The chain couples TRBV7-9 to TRBJ1-1, with TRBD1 matching over 10 bases. The CDR3 extends over 18 amino acids. The V gene's germline CDR1 is SEHNR and CDR2 FQNEAQ (reference sequence). V shed 4 bases, J shed 5 bases, and the junction held 16 bases outside the gene matches. The DNA of the CDR3 is TGTGCCAGCAGCTCCGATCGACAGGGGGCGCGAAGTCGGACTGAAGCTTTCTTT. Translation: CASSSDRQGARSRTEAFF.

The rearrangement joins TRBV2 to TRBJ2-1, with D possibly being TRBD1 (6 bases). Between the trimmed V and J ends, which lost 6 bases and 10 bases, there was a span of 13 bases. The length of the CDR3 is 12 residues. The germline gives CDR1 SNHLY, CDR2 FYNNEI. Here the CDR3 reads CASRLQGPEQFF. CDR3 in DNA: TGTGCCAGCAGGTTACAGGGCCCCGAGCAGTTCTTC.

V usage is TRBV11-2 and J usage is TRBJ2-1, with TRBD2 matching over 7 bases. The germline CDR1 and CDR2 sequences are SGHAT and FQNNGV. V lost 1 base and J lost 10; bases outside the gene matches: 10. This CDR3 has 15 amino acids. CDR3 sequence reads: CASSLGTSANAEQFF. Written as DNA, the CDR3 is TGTGCCAGCAGCTTAGGAACTAGCGCGAACGCGGAGCAGTTCTTC.

The chain carries TRBV27 and TRBJ2-1; 8 positions match TRBD1. Trimming took 5 bases from V and 6 from J; bases not matched to a gene: 3. This CDR3 contains 13 residues. The germline V gene has CDR1 MNHEY and CDR2 SMNVEV (reference sequence). The CDR3 is CASSKTGVNEQFF. Here the CDR3 DNA reads TGTGCCAGCAGTAAGACAGGGGTCAATGAGCAGTTCTTC.

J is TRBJ1-2 and V is TRBV7-2; 8 nucleotides align to TRBD1. From germline, CDR1 is SGHTA and CDR2 FQGNSA. The CDR3 sequence is 14 residues long. Losses at the gene ends were 6 bases for V and 7 bases for J; bases not matched to a gene: 10. The CDR3 bases are TGTGCCAGCAGGATCAGGGGGCTAATGGGTGGCTACACCTTC. Translated: CASRIRGLMGGYTF.